One and the same sample provided the 15 T cell receptor beta chains below, sequenced in a study of vaccination and CD4 T cells after COVID-19. With the Oncomine TCR Beta short-read assay, DNA from cultured CD4+ T cells was sequenced. MiXCR was run by TCRdb on the PCR reads, yielding one entry per CDR3 protein. This table has about 5,600 distinct CDR3 sequences, about 43% appearing once. No antigen has been assigned to these receptors. The treatment is: roughly 10-day PBMC culture with coronavirus spike peptide pools or control peptides (ViraFEST assay). The sequenced sample was CD4+ T cells from blood, cultured in vitro. These receptors all stem from a human donor who had recovered from COVID-19.

V usage is TRBV6-1 and J usage is TRBJ2-7; D perhaps matches TRBD1 (6 bases). The V end was cut by 4 bases, the J end by 1 base, with 8 bases between. CDR3 length: 13 amino acids. Germline values: CDR1 MNHNS, CDR2 SASEGT. CDR3 protein: CASSVTGSYEQYF. In DNA form, the CDR3 reads TGTGCCAGCAGTGTCACAGGGTCCTACGAGCAGTACTTC.

V and J are TRBV4-2 and TRBJ1-2; TRBD1 is a possible D gene (6 bases). V was pared by 0 bases and J by 7 bases, with 9 bases between. Germline values: CDR1 LGHNA, CDR2 YNFKEQ. CDR3 size: 13 residues. This CDR3 is CASSQDQGLGYTF. The CDR3, as DNA: TGTGCCAGCAGCCAAGATCAGGGGCTTGGCTACACCTTC.

The chain carries TRBV6-2 or TRBV6-3 and TRBJ2-7, with D uncertain. Germline loops: CDR1 MNHEY, CDR2 SVGEGT. The germline V and J ends were trimmed by 8 bases and 6 bases, with 14 bases remaining between them. The CDR3 contains 12 residues. Here the CDR3 reads CASSSSHAEQYF. The CDR3 DNA follows: TGTGCCAGCTCCTCTTCCCACGCCGAGCAGTACTTC.

The V and J genes are TRBV28 and TRBJ2-5; a possible D gene is TRBD1 (6 bases). V lost 2 bases and J 5 bases, leaving 12 bases between the germline ends. Germline CDR1 and CDR2: MDHEN and SYDVKM. The CDR3 spans 14 residues. The CDR3 nucleotides read TGTGCCAGCAGTTTAAAGGGGGAATGGGAGACCCAGTACTTC. This sequence encodes CASSLKGEWETQYF.

By sample share, this clonotype is medium-sized. This sequence joins TRBV20-1 and TRBJ1-2, with TRBD1 identical over 7 bases. CDR3 size: 13 residues. The J segment lost 6 bases and the V segment lost 5 bases, leaving 9 bases of the junction unmatched. Germline lookup yields CDR1 DFQATT and CDR2 SNEGSKA (reference sequence). The CDR3 bases are TGCAGTGCTCACCCAACAGGGGCCGATGGCTACACCTTC. Its translation is CSAHPTGADGYTF.

The chain is built from TRBV15 and TRBJ2-1; perhaps TRBD1 as D (6 bases). Trimming cost V 1 base and J 8 bases, with 12 bases left between them. The germline V gene encodes CDR1 LNHNV and CDR2 YYDKDF (reference sequence). The CDR3 runs 14 residues. The chain's CDR3 is CATSRGTVPHEQFF. CDR3 nucleotide sequence: TGTGCCACCAGCAGAGGGACAGTCCCCCATGAGCAGTTCTTC.

This clonotype turned up a few times. This rearrangement joins TRBV20-1 to TRBJ2-7, with 8 bases matching TRBD1. Germline V gene sequence: CDR1 DFQATT, CDR2 SNEGSKA (reference sequence). The CDR3 runs to 14 residues. After removal of 1 base from V and 4 bases from J, the junction contained 6 bases not matched to a gene. This chain's CDR3 is CSARGGTGGYEQYF. The CDR3 DNA is TGCAGTGCTAGAGGGGGGACAGGTGGTTACGAGCAGTACTTC.

On this clonotype: One junction end disagrees with the germline gene, perhaps due to a read error. V and J are TRBV20-1 and TRBJ2-7; 8 bases map to TRBD2. This CDR3 comprises 13 residues. CDR1 and CDR2 (germline): DFQATT, SNEGSKA (reference sequence). In DNA form, the CDR3 reads TGCAGTGCTCCTCGTAGCGGGACCTACGAGCAGAACTTC. Translating it yields CSAPRSGTYEQNF.

This chain joins TRBV10-3 and TRBJ2-1, with 9 bases lining up with TRBD1. This CDR3 has 13 amino acids. V lost 11 bases and J lost 9; bases outside the gene matches: 11. Germline V lookup: CDR1 ENHRY, CDR2 SYGVKD. CDR3 sequence: CAVRQGGTSEQFF. Here the CDR3 DNA reads TGTGCCGTTCGACAGGGGGGGACCAGTGAGCAGTTCTTC.

The V call is TRBV6-1, the J call TRBJ2-7; D may be TRBD2 (6 bases). The CDR3 has 15 residues. Germline values: CDR1 MNHNS, CDR2 SASEGT. Deletions cut 1 base from V and 0 bases from J, with 10 bases between. The CDR3 reads CASSEGRGNSYEQYF. DNA for the CDR3: TGTGCCAGCAGTGAAGGGAGGGGTAACTCCTACGAGCAGTACTTC.

The V call is TRBV21-1, the J call TRBJ2-5; the listed D gene, TRBD1, was not tested against the DNA. TRBV21-1 is a recognized pseudogene. CDR3 size: 13 residues. This CDR3 is CASRNREAETQYF. The CDR3 nucleotides are TGTGCCAGCAGGAACAGGGAGGCCGAGACCCAGTACTTC.

DNA of the CDR3: TGTGCCAGCAGGGGGGGTAACACTGAAGCTTTCTTT. It codes for CASRGGNTEAFF. The chain links TRBV7-9 to TRBJ1-1; D perhaps matches TRBD1 (5 bases). V was clipped by 6 bases and J by 2 bases, with 7 bases between them. Per germline, CDR1 SEHNR and CDR2 FQNEAQ (reference sequence). The length of the CDR3 is 12 residues.

The V gene is TRBV7-2, the J gene TRBJ1-6; D is possibly TRBD1 (6 bases). The CDR3 has 16 residues. V shed 6 bases and J shed 6 bases, with 18 bases lying between them. In germline, CDR1 is SGHTA, CDR2 FQGNSA. Written as DNA, the CDR3 is TGTGCCAGCAGACATGGGACATTGATGTTTAATTCACCCCTCCACTTT. Amino acids: CASRHGTLMFNSPLHF.

V and J are TRBV20-1 and TRBJ2-7; D gene ambiguous. CDR3 size: 11 residues. The V and J ends lost 3 bases and 5 bases respectively, with 8 bases between them. Germline-derived CDR1 and CDR2 are DFQATT and SNEGSKA (reference sequence). DNA for the CDR3: TGCAGTGCTAGTGTCCAGAACGAGCAGTACTTC. Translating gives CSASVQNEQYF.

This clonotype was picked up a small number of times. The J gene is TRBJ1-5, the V gene TRBV7-2; D gene unclear. The germline CDR1 and CDR2 sequences are SGHTA and FQGNSA. This CDR3 has 13 residues. Trimming shortened V by 3 bases and J by 0 bases, and 3 bases separated the two germline ends. CDR3 protein: CASSFSSNQPQHF. CDR3 bases: TGTGCCAGCAGCTTCAGTAGCAATCAGCCCCAGCATTTT. The whole variable domain, filled in from reference TRBV7-2 and TRBJ1-5, reads GAGVSQSPSNKVTEKGKDVELRCDPISGHTALYWYRQSLGQGLEFLIYFQGNSAPDKSGLPSDRFSAERTGGSVSTLTIQRTQQEDSAVYLCASSFSSNQPQHFGDGTRLSIL.